Described below is a single TCR beta chain sequence and its context. Its antigen is unknown. TCRdb re-analysed the 5' RACE reads in MiXCR, keeping a single row per CDR3 protein. This repertoire shows about 44,000 distinct CDR3 sequences, 12% to 15% found once; its top ten account for around 56%. J lost 4 bases, V lost 5 bases, and 9 bases had no gene match. Germline values: CDR1 LNHDA, CDR2 SQIVND (reference sequence). This CDR3 region has 15 residues. The data were obtained in a study of spatial heterogeneity in lung cancer. Time point: sample taken at primary tumor resection. Study outcomes and limitations: Resection saw ubiquitous expanded tumor TCRs appear in blood more than follow-up did.

This chain joins TRBV19 and TRBJ2-5, with TRBD1 identical over 8 bases. The sequencing used PBMCs, collected at surgery. The receptor was isolated from a male donor with early-stage non-small cell lung cancer. Here the CDR3 reads CASSGWAGGLETQYF. For the CDR3, the DNA is TGTGCCAGTAGTGGATGGGCAGGGGGCTTAGAGACCCAGTACTTC.